The rows below give T cell receptor beta chains drawn from one sample of a study of CD8 T cells in Susac syndrome. Via MiXCR, TCRdb re-called the immunoSEQ multiplex PCR reads, giving one row per CDR3 protein. The table lists approximately 100,000 distinct CDR3 sequences, roughly 95% of them singletons. The sample consisted of CD8+ T cells from PBMCs. Receptors were obtained from a human donor with Susac syndrome. Both conserved end residues are part of each CDR3. The D gene is left open where the match is weak. For some rows the clone size is stated as once, few or many, or as a class when expanded; others skip it.

cdr3_aa: CASSSGTATSNEQFF
cdr3_nt: TGTGCCAGCAGTTCGGGGACAGCTACTTCCAATGAGCAGTTCTTC
clone_size: -
j_call: TRBJ2-1
d_call: TRBD1
v_call: TRBV27

cdr3_aa: CASSLDRGSSYEQYF
cdr3_nt: TGTGCCAGCAGCTTAGATCGGGGGTCTTCCTACGAGCAGTACTTC
clone_size: -
j_call: TRBJ2-7
d_call: -
v_call: TRBV7-7

cdr3_aa: CASGGQFSYNEQFF
cdr3_nt: TGTGCCAGCGGCGGCCAGTTCTCCTACAATGAGCAGTTCTTC
clone_size: -
j_call: TRBJ2-1
d_call: -
v_call: TRBV6-2/TRBV6-3

cdr3_aa: CASSQERGSAYEQYF
cdr3_nt: TGCGCCAGCAGCCAAGAAAGGGGGTCCGCCTACGAGCAGTACTTC
clone_size: -
j_call: TRBJ2-7
d_call: -
v_call: TRBV4-1

cdr3_aa: CASSQAGERWIF
cdr3_nt: TGTGCCAGCAGCCAGGCGGGGGAACGCTGGATCTTC
clone_size: -
j_call: TRBJ2-1
d_call: TRBD2
v_call: TRBV4-2

cdr3_aa: CATSDIRDRGEYNEQFF
cdr3_nt: TGTGCCACCAGTGATATCCGGGACAGGGGCGAATACAATGAGCAGTTCTTC
clone_size: -
j_call: TRBJ2-1
d_call: TRBD1
v_call: TRBV24-1

cdr3_aa: CASSHARQSYNSPLHF
cdr3_nt: TGCGCCAGCAGTCACGCGAGACAGTCCTATAATTCACCCCTCCACTTT
clone_size: -
j_call: TRBJ1-6
d_call: -
v_call: TRBV23-1

cdr3_aa: CASNQGTNEKLFF
cdr3_nt: TGTGCCAGCAATCAGGGAACTAATGAAAAACTGTTTTTT
clone_size: -
j_call: TRBJ1-4
d_call: -
v_call: TRBV25-1

cdr3_aa: CASSSFSGGTDTQYF
cdr3_nt: TGTGCCAGCAGCTCCTTTAGCGGGGGCACAGATACGCAGTATTTT
clone_size: -
j_call: TRBJ2-3
d_call: TRBD2
v_call: TRBV7-3

cdr3_aa: CSAREGFSPSYEQYF
cdr3_nt: TGCAGTGCTAGAGAGGGCTTTAGCCCATCTTACGAGCAGTACTTC
clone_size: -
j_call: TRBJ2-7
d_call: -
v_call: TRBV20-1

cdr3_aa: CASSPGDRSEQYF
cdr3_nt: TGTGCCAGCTCACCAGGAGACAGGAGCGAGCAGTACTTC
clone_size: -
j_call: TRBJ2-7
d_call: -
v_call: TRBV18

cdr3_aa: CASSVGTGGSTDTQYF
cdr3_nt: TGTGCCAGCAGCGTAGGGACAGGGGGCTCGACAGATACGCAGTATTTT
clone_size: -
j_call: TRBJ2-3
d_call: TRBD1
v_call: TRBV9

cdr3_aa: CASSSEAGRTNIQYF
cdr3_nt: TGTGCCAGCAGCTCTGAAGCAGGGAGGACGAACATTCAGTACTTC
clone_size: -
j_call: TRBJ2-4
d_call: -
v_call: TRBV9

cdr3_aa: CASSMGGTGELFF
cdr3_nt: TGTGCCAGCAGTATGGGGGGCACCGGGGAGCTGTTTTTT
clone_size: -
j_call: TRBJ2-2
d_call: -
v_call: TRBV6-4

cdr3_aa: CSVRTGMNYEQYF
cdr3_nt: TGCAGCGTGCGGACAGGGATGAACTACGAGCAGTACTTC
clone_size: few
j_call: TRBJ2-7
d_call: TRBD1
v_call: TRBV29-1

cdr3_aa: CASSLWTSGGNEQFF
cdr3_nt: TGTGCCAGCAGCTTATGGACTAGCGGGGGCAATGAGCAGTTCTTC
clone_size: -
j_call: TRBJ2-1
d_call: TRBD2
v_call: TRBV7-2

cdr3_aa: CASQPRGAGANVLTF
cdr3_nt: TGTGCCAGTCAACCCCGGGGGGCTGGGGCCAACGTCCTGACTTTC
clone_size: -
j_call: TRBJ2-6
d_call: TRBD2
v_call: TRBV5-5

cdr3_aa: CASRKKGRPFF
cdr3_nt: TGTGCCAGCAGGAAAAAGGGTAGGCCTTTCTTT
clone_size: -
j_call: TRBJ1-1
d_call: -
v_call: TRBV12-3/TRBV12-4

cdr3_aa: CASSQWGTETYEQYF
cdr3_nt: TGTGCCAGCAGTCAGTGGGGGACAGAAACCTACGAGCAGTACTTC
clone_size: -
j_call: TRBJ2-7
d_call: TRBD1
v_call: TRBV9

cdr3_aa: CASSLGRPAGTFF
cdr3_nt: TGTGCCAGCAGCCTTGGTCGACCCGCCGGAACTTTCTTT
clone_size: -
j_call: TRBJ1-1
d_call: -
v_call: TRBV13

cdr3_aa: CASSFGGAGDEQFF
cdr3_nt: TGTGCCAGCAGTTTCGGGGGGGCCGGGGATGAGCAGTTCTTC
clone_size: -
j_call: TRBJ2-1
d_call: TRBD2
v_call: TRBV12-3/TRBV12-4

cdr3_aa: CSARELSSGNTIYF
cdr3_nt: TGCAGTGCTAGAGAACTGAGCTCTGGAAACACCATATATTTT
clone_size: -
j_call: TRBJ1-3
d_call: -
v_call: TRBV20-1

cdr3_aa: CASSQGERGGQFF
cdr3_nt: TGTGCCAGCAGCCAAGGGGAGCGGGGAGGGCAGTTCTTC
clone_size: -
j_call: TRBJ2-1
d_call: TRBD2
v_call: TRBV14

cdr3_aa: CASSPALTDTQYF
cdr3_nt: TGTGCCAGCAGCCCCGCCTTAACAGATACGCAGTATTTT
clone_size: -
j_call: TRBJ2-3
d_call: -
v_call: TRBV7-9

cdr3_aa: CASSVSGLGNTIYF
cdr3_nt: TGTGCCAGCAGCGTATCAGGGTTAGGAAACACCATATATTTT
clone_size: -
j_call: TRBJ1-3
d_call: -
v_call: TRBV9

cdr3_aa: CASSPSGLAENEQFF
cdr3_nt: TGTGCCAGCAGCCCTTCGGGACTAGCGGAGAATGAGCAGTTCTTC
clone_size: -
j_call: TRBJ2-1
d_call: TRBD2
v_call: TRBV7-9

cdr3_aa: CASRPEGQGGFGYTF
cdr3_nt: TGTGCCAGCAGACCCGAGGGGCAGGGAGGTTTTGGCTACACCTTC
clone_size: once
j_call: TRBJ1-2
d_call: -
v_call: TRBV12-3/TRBV12-4

cdr3_aa: CASSSRQGWGDTEAFF
cdr3_nt: TGTGCCAGCAGTTCGAGACAGGGATGGGGTGACACTGAAGCTTTCTTT
clone_size: -
j_call: TRBJ1-1
d_call: TRBD1
v_call: TRBV27

cdr3_aa: CASSYSRTPGPDTQYF
cdr3_nt: TGTGCCAGCAGTTACTCGAGAACTCCGGGTCCAGATACGCAGTATTTT
clone_size: -
j_call: TRBJ2-3
d_call: -
v_call: TRBV6-6

cdr3_aa: CASSQETGRETQYF
cdr3_nt: TGCGCCAGCAGCCAAGAAACGGGGCGAGAGACCCAGTACTTC
clone_size: -
j_call: TRBJ2-5
d_call: -
v_call: TRBV4-1

cdr3_aa: CASSPTSGEQFF
cdr3_nt: TGTGCCAGCAGTCCGACTAGCGGGGAGCAGTTCTTC
clone_size: -
j_call: TRBJ2-1
d_call: TRBD2
v_call: TRBV27

cdr3_aa: CASSKGGQTQYF
cdr3_nt: TGTGCCAGCAGCAAAGGAGGGCAGACCCAGTACTTC
clone_size: -
j_call: TRBJ2-5
d_call: -
v_call: TRBV9

cdr3_aa: CASSLSPSYEQYF
cdr3_nt: TGTGCCAGCAGTTTATCCCCCTCCTACGAGCAGTACTTC
clone_size: -
j_call: TRBJ2-7
d_call: -
v_call: TRBV27

cdr3_aa: CASSSALLGDTGANVLTF
cdr3_nt: TGTGCCAGCAGCTCCGCGTTACTAGGGGACACTGGGGCCAACGTCCTGACTTTC
clone_size: -
j_call: TRBJ2-6
d_call: -
v_call: TRBV7-3

cdr3_aa: CASSEDGGANEKLFF
cdr3_nt: TGTGCCAGCAGCGAAGACGGTGGGGCTAATGAAAAACTGTTTTTT
clone_size: -
j_call: TRBJ1-4
d_call: -
v_call: TRBV9

cdr3_aa: CASSVAGTGSYNEQFF
cdr3_nt: TGTGCCAGCAGCGTTGCCGGGACAGGGTCGTACAATGAGCAGTTCTTC
clone_size: few
j_call: TRBJ2-1
d_call: TRBD1
v_call: TRBV9

cdr3_aa: CASSPPGTSGENEQFF
cdr3_nt: TGTGCCAGCAGCCCCCCCGGGACTAGCGGGGAAAATGAGCAGTTCTTC
clone_size: -
j_call: TRBJ2-1
d_call: TRBD2
v_call: TRBV27

cdr3_aa: CASSPPGLAGLVKETQYF
cdr3_nt: TGTGCCAGCAGCCCACCTGGACTAGCGGGCTTAGTGAAAGAGACCCAGTACTTC
clone_size: -
j_call: TRBJ2-5
d_call: TRBD2
v_call: TRBV3-1

cdr3_aa: CASSPRRTGAYNEQFF
cdr3_nt: TGTGCCAGCAGCCCAAGACGGACAGGGGCGTACAATGAGCAGTTCTTC
clone_size: -
j_call: TRBJ2-1
d_call: TRBD1
v_call: TRBV9

cdr3_aa: CSARNLAGDTGELFF
cdr3_nt: TGCAGTGCTCGAAATCTAGCGGGGGACACCGGGGAGCTGTTTTTT
clone_size: -
j_call: TRBJ2-2
d_call: TRBD2
v_call: TRBV20-1

cdr3_aa: CASSVEEGGRYEQYF
cdr3_nt: TGTGCCAGCAGCGTAGAGGAGGGGGGACGCTACGAGCAGTACTTC
clone_size: -
j_call: TRBJ2-7
d_call: -
v_call: TRBV9

cdr3_aa: CASSLTGGEETQYF
cdr3_nt: TGTGCCAGCAGTTTGACAGGGGGCGAAGAGACCCAGTACTTC
clone_size: few
j_call: TRBJ2-5
d_call: TRBD1
v_call: TRBV27

cdr3_aa: CASSLSQLADEQFF
cdr3_nt: TGTGCCAGCAGCTTGTCCCAACTAGCCGATGAGCAGTTCTTC
clone_size: once
j_call: TRBJ2-1
d_call: -
v_call: TRBV5-6

cdr3_aa: CASSQERSLGDTQYF
cdr3_nt: TGTGCCAGCAGCCAAGAAAGATCGCTCGGAGATACGCAGTATTTT
clone_size: -
j_call: TRBJ2-3
d_call: -
v_call: TRBV3-1

cdr3_aa: CASSSQTDWQEKLFF
cdr3_nt: TGTGCCAGCAGTTCCCAGACGGACTGGCAGGAAAAACTGTTTTTT
clone_size: few
j_call: TRBJ1-4
d_call: -
v_call: TRBV6-5

cdr3_aa: CSARDSGRSYGYTF
cdr3_nt: TGCAGTGCTAGAGATTCGGGACGGTCCTATGGCTACACCTTC
clone_size: -
j_call: TRBJ1-2
d_call: -
v_call: TRBV20-1

cdr3_aa: CASSLAGAEYEQYF
cdr3_nt: TGTGCCAGCAGCTTAGCAGGGGCTGAATACGAGCAGTACTTC
clone_size: once
j_call: TRBJ2-7
d_call: -
v_call: TRBV7-9